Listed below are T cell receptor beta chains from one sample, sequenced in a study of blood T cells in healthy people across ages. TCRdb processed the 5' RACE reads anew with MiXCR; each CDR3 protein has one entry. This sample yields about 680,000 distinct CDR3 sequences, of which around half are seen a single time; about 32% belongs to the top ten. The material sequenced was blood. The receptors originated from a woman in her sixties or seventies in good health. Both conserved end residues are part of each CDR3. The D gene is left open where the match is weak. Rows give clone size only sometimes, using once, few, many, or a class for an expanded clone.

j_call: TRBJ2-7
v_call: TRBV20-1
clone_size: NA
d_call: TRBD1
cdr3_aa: CSARPFGTDLYEQYF
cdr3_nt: TGCAGTGCTAGACCATTTGGGACAGACCTCTACGAGCAGTACTTC

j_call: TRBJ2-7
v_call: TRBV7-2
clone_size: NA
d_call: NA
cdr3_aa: CASSFTVQAYEQYF
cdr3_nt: TGTGCCAGCAGCTTCACCGTCCAGGCCTACGAGCAGTACTTC

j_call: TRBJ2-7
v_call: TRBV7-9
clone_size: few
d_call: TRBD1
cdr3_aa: CASSFLLDRGINEQYF
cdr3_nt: TGTGCCAGCAGCTTTCTCTTGGACAGGGGAATCAACGAGCAGTACTTC

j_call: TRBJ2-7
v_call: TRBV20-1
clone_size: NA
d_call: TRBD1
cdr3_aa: CSASWDSQEQYF
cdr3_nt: TGCAGTGCTAGTTGGGACAGTCAAGAGCAGTACTTC

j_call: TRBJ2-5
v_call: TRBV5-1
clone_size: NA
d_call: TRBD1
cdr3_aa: CASSFEQGEQYF
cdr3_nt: TGCGCCAGCAGCTTCGAGCAGGGGGAGCAGTACTTC

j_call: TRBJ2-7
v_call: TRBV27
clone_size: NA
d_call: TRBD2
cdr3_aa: CASSLRVAGGLGEQYF
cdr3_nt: TGTGCCAGCAGTTTACGGGTAGCGGGAGGGTTAGGCGAGCAGTACTTC

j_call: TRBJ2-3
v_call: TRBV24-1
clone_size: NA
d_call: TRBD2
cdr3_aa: CATGREVTDTQYF
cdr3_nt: TGTGCCACCGGGCGGGAGGTCACAGATACGCAGTATTTT

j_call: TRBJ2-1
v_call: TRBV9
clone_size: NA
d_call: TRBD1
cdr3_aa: CASSPRTGGFEQFF
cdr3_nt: TGTGCCAGCAGCCCCCGAACAGGGGGATTTGAGCAGTTCTTC

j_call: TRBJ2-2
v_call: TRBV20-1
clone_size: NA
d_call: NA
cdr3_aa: CSALRTRRSLTGELFF
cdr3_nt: TGCAGTGCCCTCCGGACACGTAGGTCGTTAACCGGGGAGCTGTTTTTT

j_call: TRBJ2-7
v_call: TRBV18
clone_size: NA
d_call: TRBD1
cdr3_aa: CASSQGTGTYNEQYF
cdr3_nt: TGTGCCAGCTCACAGGGGACAGGGACATACAATGAGCAGTACTTC

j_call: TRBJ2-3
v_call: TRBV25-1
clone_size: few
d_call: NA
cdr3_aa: CASSEWPAENTDTQYF
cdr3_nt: TGTGCCAGCAGTGAATGGCCAGCAGAAAACACAGATACGCAGTATTTT

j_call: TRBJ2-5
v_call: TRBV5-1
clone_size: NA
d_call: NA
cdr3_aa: CASSLGLGGQETQYF
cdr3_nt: TGCGCCAGCAGCTTGGGACTAGGGGGCCAAGAGACCCAGTACTTC

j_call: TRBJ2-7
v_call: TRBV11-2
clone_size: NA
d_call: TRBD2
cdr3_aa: CAGSVLAGFTYEQYF
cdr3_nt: TGTGCCGGCAGCGTATTAGCGGGGTTCACCTACGAGCAGTACTTC

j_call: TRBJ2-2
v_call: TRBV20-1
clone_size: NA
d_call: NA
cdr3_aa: CSAWDLNTGELFF
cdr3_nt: TGCAGTGCTTGGGACCTTAACACCGGGGAGCTGTTTTTT

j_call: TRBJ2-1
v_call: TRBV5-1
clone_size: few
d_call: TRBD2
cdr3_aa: CASSSGLADNEQFF
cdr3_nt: TGCGCCAGCAGCTCAGGACTAGCGGACAATGAGCAGTTCTTC

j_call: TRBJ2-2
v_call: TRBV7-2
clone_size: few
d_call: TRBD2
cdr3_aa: CASRAPGLANTGELFF
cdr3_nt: TGTGCCAGCAGAGCACCGGGACTAGCGAACACCGGGGAGCTGTTTTTT

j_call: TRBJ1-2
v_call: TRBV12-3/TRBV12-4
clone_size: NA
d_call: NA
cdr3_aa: CASTPSVGNGYTF
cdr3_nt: TGTGCCAGCACCCCATCGGTAGGGAATGGCTACACCTTC

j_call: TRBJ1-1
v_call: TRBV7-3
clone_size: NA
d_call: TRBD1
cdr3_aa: CASSSYGTDTEAFF
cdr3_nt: TGTGCCAGCAGCTCGTACGGGACAGACACTGAAGCTTTCTTT

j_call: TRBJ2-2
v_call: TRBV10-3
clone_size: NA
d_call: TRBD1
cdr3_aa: CAISDPRTGHTGELFF
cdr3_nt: TGTGCCATCAGTGATCCCCGGACAGGTCACACCGGGGAGCTGTTTTTT

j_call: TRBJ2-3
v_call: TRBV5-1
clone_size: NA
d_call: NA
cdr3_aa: CASSLEPIRLGDTQYF
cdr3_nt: TGCGCCAGCAGCCTGGAACCCATTAGGCTGGGGGATACGCAGTATTTT

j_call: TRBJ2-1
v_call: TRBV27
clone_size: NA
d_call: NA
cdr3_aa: CASSPVGDEQFF
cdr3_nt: TGTGCCAGCAGTCCCGTGGGCGATGAGCAGTTCTTC

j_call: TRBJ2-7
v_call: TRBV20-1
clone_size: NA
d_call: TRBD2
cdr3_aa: CSAPGLAGAGSYEQYF
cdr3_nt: TGCAGTGCCCCGGGACTAGCGGGAGCGGGCTCCTACGAGCAGTACTTC

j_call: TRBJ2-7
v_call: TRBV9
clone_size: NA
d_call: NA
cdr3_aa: CASSVKAYNEQYF
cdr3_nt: TGTGCCAGCAGCGTTAAAGCCTACAATGAGCAGTACTTC

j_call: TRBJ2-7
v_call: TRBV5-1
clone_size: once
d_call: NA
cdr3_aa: CASSLELGPEQYF
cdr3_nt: TGCGCCAGCAGCTTGGAGTTGGGACCAGAGCAGTACTTC

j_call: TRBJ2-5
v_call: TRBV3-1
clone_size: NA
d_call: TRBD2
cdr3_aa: CASSRTSGTGETQYF
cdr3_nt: TGTGCCAGCAGCCGGACTAGCGGCACGGGGGAGACCCAGTACTTC

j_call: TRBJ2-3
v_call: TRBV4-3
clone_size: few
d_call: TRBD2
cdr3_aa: CASSQEEVGGGGDTQYF
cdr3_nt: TGCGCCAGCAGCCAAGAAGAGGTCGGGGGGGGTGGCGATACGCAGTATTTT

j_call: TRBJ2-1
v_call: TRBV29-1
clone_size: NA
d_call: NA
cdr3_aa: CSVVARLQNNEQFF
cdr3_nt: TGCAGCGTTGTGGCCAGGTTGCAGAACAATGAGCAGTTCTTC

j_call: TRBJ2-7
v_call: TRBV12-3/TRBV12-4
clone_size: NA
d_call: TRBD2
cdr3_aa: CASTQGRAPYNEQYF
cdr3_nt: TGTGCCAGCACCCAAGGGAGGGCCCCCTACAATGAGCAGTACTTC

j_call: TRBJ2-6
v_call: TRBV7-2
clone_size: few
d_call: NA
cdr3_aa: CASSPVSAGANVLTF
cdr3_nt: TGTGCCAGCAGCCCTGTTTCAGCGGGGGCCAACGTCCTGACTTTC

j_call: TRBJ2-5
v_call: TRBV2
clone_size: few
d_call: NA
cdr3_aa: CASEKLEETQYF
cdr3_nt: TGTGCCAGCGAGAAGCTAGAGGAGACCCAGTACTTC

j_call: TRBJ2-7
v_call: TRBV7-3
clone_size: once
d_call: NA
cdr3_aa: CASSYQGYERYF
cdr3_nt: TGTGCCAGCAGCTACCAAGGCTACGAGCGGTACTTC

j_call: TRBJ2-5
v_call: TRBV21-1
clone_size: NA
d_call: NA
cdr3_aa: CASSLEWTGDNEQYF
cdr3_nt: TGTGCCAGCAGCCTAGAGTGGACAGGGGACAATGAGCAGTACTTC

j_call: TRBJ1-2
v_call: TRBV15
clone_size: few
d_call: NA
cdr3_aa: CATSRDRAQVVYTF
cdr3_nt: TGTGCCACCAGCAGAGATAGGGCACAGGTAGTCTACACCTTC

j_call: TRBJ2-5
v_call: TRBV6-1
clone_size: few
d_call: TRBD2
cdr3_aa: CASRASGSRETQYF
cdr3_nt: TGTGCCAGCAGGGCTAGCGGGAGTAGAGAGACCCAGTACTTC

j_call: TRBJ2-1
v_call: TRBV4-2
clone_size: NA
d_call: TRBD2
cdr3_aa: CASSQEKGLASYNEQFF
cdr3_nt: TGTGCCAGCAGCCAAGAAAAGGGACTAGCCTCCTACAATGAGCAGTTCTTC

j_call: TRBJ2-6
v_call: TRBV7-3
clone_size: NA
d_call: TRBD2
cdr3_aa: CASASGVSGANVLTF
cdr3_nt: TGTGCCAGCGCGAGCGGGGTTTCTGGGGCCAACGTCCTGACTTTC

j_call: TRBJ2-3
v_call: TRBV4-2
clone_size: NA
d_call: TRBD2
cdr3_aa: CASSQPGLAAGDTQYF
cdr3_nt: TGTGCCAGCAGCCAGCCGGGACTAGCGGCCGGGGATACGCAGTATTTT

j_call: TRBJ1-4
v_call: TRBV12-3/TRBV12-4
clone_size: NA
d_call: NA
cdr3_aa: CASSLIQTTNEKLFF
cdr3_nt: TGTGCCAGCAGTTTAATACAGACAACTAATGAAAAACTGTTTTTT